This T cell receptor (beta chain) is drawn from a study of long-term antiretroviral therapy in people with HIV. Study-wide results and limits: Before ART, certain clones expanded, and these dominated the repertoire at all time points. CDR3 lengths in HIV samples spanned a narrower range than controls.

A v3.0 immunoSEQ assay was performed at survey level. Sequencing was intended to reach roughly 40,000-50,000 T-cell genomes per sample. The method was immunoSEQ multiplex PCR; TCRdb's version includes in-frame clones alone and lacks a portion of them. This sample carries tens of thousands of clones, roughly four fifths of them seen once, and the ten largest clones take around a quarter. The study drew at least one pre-ART and at least two post-ART PBMC samples from every donor. Trimming pared 6 bases from V and 4 bases from J, leaving 9 bases between. The germline gives CDR1 SEHNR, CDR2 FQNEAQ (reference sequence). This CDR3 has 12 residues. A word on this clone: Its antigen is undetermined.

The source of this sequence is a man aged 45-60 years with HIV. The sample consisted of unsorted PBMCs, taken 0.4 years after starting antiretroviral therapy. J is TRBJ2-5 and V is TRBV7-9, with D hard to call. CDR3 in amino acids: CASRPVGETQYF. The CDR3 coding sequence is TGTGCCAGCAGACCCGTAGGAGAGACCCAGTACTTC.